This note documents a single T cell receptor (beta chain) sequence. The antigen is not known. A much larger clone lies a single base off, so this may be a read error. The germline CDR1 and CDR2 sequences are SGHTA and FQGTGA. CDR3 size: 15 residues. These data are taken from a study of breast tumors, draining lymph nodes, adjacent tissues. TCRdb fed the multiplex PCR reads into MiXCR, producing one record per CDR3 protein. Among 25,000 to 40,000 distinct CDR3 sequences, over 55% were seen once, and the ten largest hold about a sixth. Study-level results: Tumor TCR diversity was below lymph nodes but above nontumor tissue.

Material for sequencing was breast tumor tissue. The chain combines TRBV7-3 with TRBJ1-3; D remains ambiguous. This TCR was recovered from a female donor with breast cancer. Some clones in this sample may be carry-over from other donors' samples. The CDR3 sequence: CASSLGPHSGNTIHF. DNA of the CDR3: TGTGCCAGCAGCCTCGGGCCGCACTCTGGAAACACCATACATTTT.